The entry below describes one T cell receptor beta chain. Antigen: not known. These data come from a study of shared clonotypes between healthy human individuals. Study results and caveats: Limitation of the genetic and exposure-history diversity represented came from the few donors.

Per the germline V gene, CDR1 is DFQATT and CDR2 is SNEGSKA (reference sequence). The CDR3 covers 10 residues. The authors' processing: Filtering was not the same, since immunoSEQ gave junction-only sequences without quality scores. TCRdb's table, derived via immunoSEQ multiplex PCR, lists solely in-frame clones and lacks some. Clone size and V and J calls were adopted from that table, with D and trimming inferred from the DNA. The sample contains fewer than 2.5 million clones, 80% to 95% of which appear only once. This receptor was taken from a man aged 18 to 30 in good health. Some clones in this sample may be carry-over from other donors' samples. The specimen sequenced was naive CD4+ T cells from PBMCs. Subset reported: CD45RA+ positively selected. J is TRBJ1-2 and V is TRBV20-1; D is ambiguous. The CDR3 sequence is CRIGPYGYTF. Here the CDR3 DNA reads TGCAGGATTGGTCCCTATGGCTACACCTTC.